Each of the 5 T cell receptor beta chains below was sequenced from the same sample in a study of blood T cell repertoires in COVID-19. Libraries were prepared by immunoSEQ multiplex PCR; TCRdb keeps only in-frame clonotypes and omits some of them. The sample contains some 120,000 clones, 71% of which appear only once. Sample: peripheral blood. The receptors here all came from a human donor with acute or convalescent COVID-19. The donor label of this sample is uncertain.

The chain carries TRBV7-2 and TRBJ1-1, with 9 bases identical to TRBD1. Germline assignment: CDR1 SGHTA and CDR2 FQGNSA. The V and J ends lost 1 base and 0 bases, in that order; junction bases with no gene match: 12. This CDR3 is 19 amino acids long. The CDR3 region is CASSLEALGRTGVNTEAFF. As DNA, the CDR3 is TGTGCCAGCAGCTTAGAAGCCCTTGGTCGGACAGGGGTGAACACTGAAGCTTTCTTT.

This sequence joins TRBV20-1 and TRBJ1-1; no definite D call. CDR1 DFQATT and CDR2 SNEGSKA come from the germline V gene (reference sequence). The CDR3 is 11 amino acids. Trimming left V 6 bases short and J 1 base short, with 6 bases between. CDR3 DNA sequence: TGCAGTGCCCCCGGGAACACTGAAGCTTTCTTT. It yields the protein CSAPGNTEAFF.

V and J are TRBV15 and TRBJ1-6, with D hard to call. V lost 1 base, J lost 10 bases, and 8 bases lay in between. The CDR3 consists of 13 residues. Germline V gene sequence: CDR1 LNHNV, CDR2 YYDKDF (reference sequence). This chain's CDR3 is CATSRVRESPLHF. As DNA, the CDR3 is TGTGCCACCAGCAGAGTCCGGGAATCACCCCTCCACTTT.

The CDR3 sequence is CASSFRAGGLSEQFF. The DNA of the CDR3 is TGTGCCAGCAGCTTCCGGGCGGGGGGGCTTAGTGAGCAGTTCTTC. The V gene is TRBV7-2, the J gene TRBJ2-1; 9 nucleotides agree with TRBD2. Germline-derived CDR1 and CDR2 are SGHTA and FQGNSA. V gave up 3 bases and J gave up 9 bases; unmatched junction bases: 9. The CDR3 loop spans 15 amino acids.

The rearrangement uses TRBV5-1 and TRBJ2-1, with D hard to call. Trimming pared 1 base from V and 4 bases from J, leaving 15 bases between. Germline V lookup: CDR1 SGHRS, CDR2 YFSETQ. The CDR3 is made up of 16 amino acids. This CDR3 reads CASSLSLPVGYNEQFF. In nucleotides, the CDR3 is TGCGCCAGCAGCTTGTCCCTTCCGGTCGGGTACAATGAGCAGTTCTTC.